The 21 T cell receptor beta chains below all came from one sample that was sequenced in a study of blood T cell repertoires in COVID-19 (dated by TCRdb to 2018 to 2021). Library prep was done by the immunoSEQ multiplex PCR assay. TCRdb took over this immuneACCESS table, retaining in-frame rearrangements with V and J assigned. Such tables are incomplete; in checked studies, under half of the missing clones stem from an unresolved V gene, and the remainder is unexplained. Present in this sample are about 34,000 clones, 70% to 80% of which were seen just once. The ten largest account for roughly 7% of the sample. Sequenced sample: peripheral blood. Every receptor here comes from a woman aged 55-70 years with acute or convalescent COVID-19.

This clone was counted a few times. The chain joins TRBV29-1 to TRBJ1-4; D gene ambiguous. Germline CDR1 SQVTM, CDR2 ANQGSEA. The CDR3 is 11 amino acids. Trimming took off 4 bases at V and 6 bases at J, with 6 bases between the two ends. In DNA, the CDR3 is TGCAGCGTTGGGTCAGATGAAAAACTGTTTTTT. Its translation is CSVGSDEKLFF.

The chain joins TRBV19 to TRBJ1-4; D gene unclear. V was cut by 5 bases and J by 7 bases, with 17 bases left in between. The CDR3 is made up of 15 amino acids. Germline lookup yields CDR1 LNHDA and CDR2 SQIVND (reference sequence). CDR3 sequence (DNA): TGTGCCAGTAGTGCCACCCGAGGGTGGGTTGAAAAACTGTTTTTT. It translates to CASSATRGWVEKLFF.

The rearrangement links TRBV6-6 to TRBJ2-2, with TRBD1 matching 7 bases. The germline gives CDR1 MNHNY, CDR2 SVGAGI (reference sequence). The CDR3 has 15 amino acids. J was trimmed by 5 bases and V by 2 bases; bases with no gene match: 5. This CDR3 is CASSYDPTGTGELFF. The CDR3 bases are TGTGCCAGCAGTTACGACCCGACAGGGACCGGGGAGCTGTTTTTT.

This clone occurred once. The genes are TRBV5-6 and TRBJ2-7, with 10 bases identical to TRBD1. With 0 bases clipped from V and 2 bases from J, the junction kept 2 bases outside the gene matches. Germline V lookup: CDR1 SGHDT, CDR2 YYEEEE. The CDR3 extends over 15 amino acids. This CDR3 reads CASSLAGTGAYEQYF. Here the CDR3 DNA reads TGTGCCAGCAGCTTGGCCGGGACAGGGGCCTACGAGCAGTACTTC.

The chain uses TRBV10-1 and TRBJ2-7; D is perhaps TRBD1 (5 bases). There are 16 residues in the CDR3. Per the germline V gene, CDR1 is WNHNN and CDR2 is SYGVQD (reference sequence). V was cut by 0 bases and J by 3 bases, with 15 bases left in between. This CDR3 is CASSESTQGKGYEQYF. In nucleotides, the CDR3 is TGCGCCAGCAGTGAGTCGACCCAGGGAAAAGGCTACGAGCAGTACTTC.

This clone was counted a single time. V gene TRBV5-4 combines with J gene TRBJ2-3, with TRBD2 identical over 7 bases. V lost 4 bases, J lost 0 bases, and 5 bases stayed unmatched. The CDR3 runs to 15 residues. The germline V gene encodes CDR1 SGHNT and CDR2 YYREEE (reference sequence). The CDR3 DNA reads as TGTGCCAGCAGCGCACGGGGGGTTAGCACAGATACGCAGTATTTT. Translation gives CASSARGVSTDTQYF. Variable domain in full (rest from reference TRBV5-4 and TRBJ2-3): ETGVTQSPTHLIKTRGQQVTLRCSSQSGHNTVSWYQQALGQGPQFIFQYYREEENGRGNFPPRFSGLQFPNYSSELNVNALELDDSALYLCASSARGVSTDTQYFGPGTRLTVL.

V and J are TRBV7-9 and TRBJ2-1; D is undetermined. V was clipped by 1 base and J by 8 bases, with 12 bases between them. The CDR3 consists of 14 residues. CDR1 is SEHNR, CDR2 FQNEAQ, per germline (reference sequence). DNA of the CDR3: TGTGCCAGCAGCTTAGATTCGGGTGGAGATGAGCAGTTCTTC. Amino acid sequence: CASSLDSGGDEQFF.

The table lists this clone with a few counts. The V gene is TRBV18, the J gene TRBJ2-3, with 9 bases aligning to TRBD2. CDR3 length: 18 residues. Trimming removed 3 bases from V and 2 bases from J; junction bases left unmatched: 12. Germline CDR1 and CDR2: KGHSH and LQKENI. CDR3 loop: CASSPDRITSGSTDTQYF. CDR3 DNA sequence: TGTGCCAGCTCACCGGACAGAATAACTAGCGGGTCCACAGATACGCAGTATTTT. The variable domain in full, with the rest retrieved from reference TRBV18 and TRBJ2-3, is NAGVMQNPRHLVRRRGQEARLRCSPMKGHSHVYWYRQLPEEGLKFMVYLQKENIIDESGMPKERFSAEFPKEGPSILRIQQVVRGDSAAYFCASSPDRITSGSTDTQYFGPGTRLTVL.

The rearrangement uses TRBV9 and TRBJ1-4, with D possibly TRBD1 on 6 matching bases. Germline values: CDR1 SGDLS, CDR2 YYNGEE. V gave up 3 bases and J gave up 3 bases, with 15 bases separating them. The CDR3 spans 16 residues. In DNA, the CDR3 is TGTGCCAGCAGCGCACAGGGTTCCAAGGCTAATGAAAAACTGTTTTTT. Its translation is CASSAQGSKANEKLFF.

This chain links TRBV19 with TRBJ1-2; 7 positions match TRBD1. This CDR3 is built from 13 residues. V shed 9 bases and J 0 bases; nucleotides not matched to a gene: 4. The germline V gene has CDR1 LNHDA and CDR2 SQIVND (reference sequence). The CDR3 DNA is TGTGCCAGAGAGACAGGGTCTAACTATGGCTACACCTTC. Its protein product is CARETGSNYGYTF.

The chain recombines TRBV5-1 with TRBJ1-1; 11 bases fit TRBD1. The CDR3 length is 14 residues. V trimming: 5 bases; J trimming: 5 bases; junction bases outside the gene matches: 5. Germline V gene sequence: CDR1 SGHRS, CDR2 YFSETQ. CDR3 sequence reads: CASSPGQGETEAFF. The CDR3, as DNA: TGCGCCAGCAGTCCGGGACAGGGGGAGACTGAAGCTTTCTTT.

This sequence joins TRBV3-1 (or the pseudogene TRBV3-2) and TRBJ1-2; 11 nucleotides agree with TRBD1. Trimming at V came to 4 bases and at J to 7 bases, leaving 11 bases not matched to a gene. The CDR3 spans 16 residues. Germline CDR1 and CDR2: LGHDT and YNNKEL (reference sequence). CDR3 residues: CASSLLYGQGALGYTF. CDR3 bases: TGTGCCAGCAGCCTACTCTATGGACAGGGGGCGCTTGGCTACACCTTC.

This clone was found a few times. V and J are TRBV7-9 and TRBJ1-6; possibly TRBD1 for D (5 bases). In germline, CDR1 is SEHNR, CDR2 FQNEAQ (reference sequence). Trimming removed 8 bases at V and 8 bases at J, with 16 bases between. This CDR3 region has 14 residues. This chain's CDR3 is CASSSGFRDSPLHF. The CDR3 coding sequence is TGTGCCAGCTCCTCCGGGTTCAGGGATTCACCCCTCCACTTT.

The chain recombines TRBV7-9 with TRBJ1-2; 7 nucleotides agree with TRBD1. V trimming: 0 bases; J trimming: 6 bases; junction bases outside the gene matches: 1. From germline, CDR1 is SEHNR and CDR2 FQNEAQ (reference sequence). The CDR3 is 13 amino acids. The CDR3 loop is CASSLAQGDGYTF. CDR3 bases: TGTGCCAGCAGCTTAGCCCAGGGGGATGGCTACACCTTC.

This chain links TRBV19 with TRBJ2-1, with D tentatively TRBD2 (7 bases). Trimming cost V 5 bases and J 1 base, with 18 bases left between them. There are 17 residues in the CDR3. Germline V gene lookup returns CDR1 LNHDA and CDR2 SQIVND (reference sequence). CDR3 sequence: CASSAVRGAGSYNEQFF. The CDR3 DNA is TGTGCCAGTAGTGCGGTACGGGGGGCTGGATCCTACAATGAGCAGTTCTTC.

This clone was detected once. V and J are TRBV29-1 and TRBJ2-1; 8 bases are a match to TRBD1. Germline trimming cut 4 bases from V and 0 bases from J; bases unmatched to any gene: 8. Germline-derived CDR1 and CDR2 are SQVTM and ANQGSEA. This CDR3 has 16 amino acids. In DNA, the CDR3 is TGCAGCGTTGCCTCAGGGGGCCTCATCTCCTACAATGAGCAGTTCTTC. Amino acid sequence: CSVASGGLISYNEQFF.

The rearrangement joins TRBV18 to TRBJ1-6, with 7 bases aligning to TRBD1. Trimming at V came to 2 bases and at J to 9 bases, leaving 7 bases not matched to a gene. The CDR3 consists of 15 residues. Germline V gene sequence: CDR1 KGHSH, CDR2 LQKENI. CDR3 sequence: CASSPEDRDVSPLHF. CDR3 nucleotide sequence: TGTGCCAGCTCACCAGAAGACAGGGATGTTTCACCCCTCCACTTT.

The genes are TRBV6-5 and TRBJ1-6, with D maybe TRBD1 (6 bases). The CDR3 is 13 amino acids. CDR1 MNHEY and CDR2 SVGAGI come from the germline V gene. The V end was cut by 8 bases, the J end by 9 bases, with 14 bases between. CDR3 region: CASQSNRVSPLHF. CDR3 sequence (DNA): TGTGCCAGCCAGTCGAACAGGGTTTCACCCCTCCACTTT.

The chain recombines TRBV4-1 with TRBJ2-7; TRBD2 aligns across 9 bases. From germline, CDR1 is MGHRA and CDR2 YSYEKL. The trim removed 1 base at V and 0 bases at J, leaving 4 bases unmatched. The CDR3 consists of 16 residues. For the CDR3, the DNA is TGCGCCAGCAGCCAAGGGACTAGCGTTAGCTCCTACGAGCAGTACTTC. This gives the protein CASSQGTSVSSYEQYF.

This clone has more than one count but fewer than ten. V gene TRBV7-2 combines with J gene TRBJ1-1; maybe TRBD1 (5 bases). CDR3 length: 16 residues. Trimming removed 7 bases from V and 3 bases from J, with 21 bases in between. Germline CDR1 and CDR2: SGHTA and FQGNSA. In nucleotides, the CDR3 is TGTGCCAGCACCGGATTGGGGGGTTTAGTGGACACTGAAGCTTTCTTT. Amino acid sequence: CASTGLGGLVDTEAFF.

V usage is TRBV5-6 and J usage is TRBJ1-5; D uncertain. Germline CDR1 is SGHDT and CDR2 is YYEEEE. The CDR3 spans 13 residues. Trimming cost V 0 bases and J 5 bases, with 6 bases left between them. This CDR3 is CASSLGTDQPQHF. For the CDR3, the DNA is TGTGCCAGCAGCTTGGGAACGGATCAGCCCCAGCATTTT.